One and the same sample provided the 30 T cell receptor beta chains below, sequenced in a study of regulatory dendritic cells for organ transplantation. For these TCRs, the target antigens are not known. Libraries were prepared by immunoSEQ multiplex PCR; TCRdb keeps only in-frame clonotypes and omits some of them. The table records roughly 9,300 clones, about two thirds of them present only once. Sorted subsets were CFSE-labeled and cultured approximately 5 days with allogeneic dendritic cells. The sample comprised naive CD4+ T cells from blood cultured with dendritic cells. Subset specified: CD45RA+ naive T cells. These receptors originate from a human donor in good health.

The chain has TRBV5-8 and TRBJ2-1; 8 bases line up with TRBD1. Germline CDR1 and CDR2: SGHTS and YDEGEE. The V and J ends lost 2 bases and 4 bases, in that order; junction bases with no gene match: 2. The CDR3 has 14 residues. This CDR3 reads CASSFRGPYNEQFF. The CDR3 DNA reads as TGTGCCAGCAGCTTCAGGGGGCCGTACAATGAGCAGTTCTTC.

The chain carries TRBV10-3 and TRBJ1-1; the match to TRBD1 covers 12 bases. V trimming: 3 bases; J trimming: 1 base; junction bases outside the gene matches: 6. CDR3 length equals 17 residues. Germline-derived CDR1 and CDR2 are ENHRY and SYGVKD. For the CDR3, the DNA is TGTGCCATCAGTGATTCCGGGACAGGGGGCTGGAACACTGAAGCTTTCTTT. Encoded protein: CAISDSGTGGWNTEAFF.

V gene TRBV13 combines with J gene TRBJ1-1, with a weak D call TRBD1 (6 bases). Germline CDR1 PRHDT, CDR2 FYEKMQ (reference sequence). Trimming removed 5 bases from V and 5 bases from J, with 15 bases in between. The CDR3 loop spans 14 amino acids. The DNA for the CDR3 is TGTGCCAGCAGCCCGGGGGGGGCGCTTACTGAAGCTTTCTTT. Encoded protein: CASSPGGALTEAFF.

The chain carries TRBV18 and TRBJ2-4; D possibly corresponds to TRBD1 (8 bases). This CDR3 is 16 amino acids long. From germline, CDR1 is KGHSH and CDR2 LQKENI. The V gene lost 0 bases and the J gene lost 6 bases, with 15 bases spanning the gap. CDR3 amino acids: CASSPPGGDRRNIQYF. In DNA, the CDR3 is TGTGCCAGCTCACCACCGGGGGGGGACAGGAGAAACATTCAGTACTTC.

Here the CDR3 reads CASSGGGLRSEQYF. CDR3 nucleotide sequence: TGTGCCAGCAGCGGGGGGGGACTCCGGAGCGAGCAGTACTTC. This chain joins TRBV27 and TRBJ2-7; 8 bases match TRBD2. Trimming removed 6 bases from V and 6 bases from J; junction bases left unmatched: 10. Germline assignment: CDR1 MNHEY and CDR2 SMNVEV (reference sequence). CDR3 size: 14 residues.

This chain connects TRBV6-5 to TRBJ2-7, with D uncertain. This CDR3 comprises 12 residues. The ends were cut back, 6 bases at V and 2 bases at J, with 8 bases in the middle. Germline lookup yields CDR1 MNHEY and CDR2 SVGAGI. CDR3 bases: TGTGCCAGCAGCTCCTACCCCTACGAGCAGTACTTC. Translating gives CASSSYPYEQYF.

The genes are TRBV5-4 and TRBJ2-3, with a weak D call TRBD1 (6 bases). V shed 4 bases and J shed 0 bases, with 12 bases lying between them. The CDR3 extends over 15 amino acids. Per the germline V gene, CDR1 is SGHNT and CDR2 is YYREEE (reference sequence). The CDR3, as DNA: TGTGCCAGCAGCCCCCCAGGGGTGAGCACAGATACGCAGTATTTT. Translating gives CASSPPGVSTDTQYF.

This clone was seen a few times. The chain carries TRBV11-2 and TRBJ2-5; D unclear. This CDR3 spans 14 amino acids. Germline CDR1 and CDR2: SGHAT and FQNNGV. V was clipped by 3 bases and J by 4 bases, with 12 bases between them. For the CDR3, the DNA is TGTGCCAGCAGCTTCCAGGCCACCCGAGAGACCCAGTACTTC. Translation gives CASSFQATRETQYF.

The rearrangement links TRBV18 to TRBJ2-2; perhaps TRBD1 as D (5 bases). From germline, CDR1 is KGHSH and CDR2 LQKENI. Deletions cut 4 bases from V and 2 bases from J, with 23 bases between. The length of the CDR3 is 19 residues. The CDR3, as DNA: TGTGCCAGCTCACGGGGAACAGACACGAGGACATCTAACACCGGGGAGCTGTTTTTT. Residues: CASSRGTDTRTSNTGELFF.

V gene TRBV7-2 combines with J gene TRBJ1-5; D is possibly TRBD1 (5 bases). Trimming stripped 0 bases from V and 2 bases from J, with 5 bases between. Germline values: CDR1 SGHTA, CDR2 FQGNSA. The CDR3 totals 14 residues. The CDR3 sequence is CASSLAGGNQPQHF. DNA of the CDR3: TGTGCCAGCAGCTTAGCAGGGGGCAATCAGCCCCAGCATTTT.

For the CDR3, the DNA is TGTGCCAACGGGTGGTGGTCCTATGGCTACACCTTC. Its translation: CANGWWSYGYTF. The chain is built from TRBV27 and TRBJ1-2; D unclear. The ends were cut back, 10 bases at V and 4 bases at J, with 13 bases in the middle. Germline assignment: CDR1 MNHEY and CDR2 SMNVEV (reference sequence). The CDR3 covers 12 residues.

This chain connects TRBV5-1 to TRBJ1-1; TRBD1 aligns across 8 bases. Germline CDR1 is SGHRS and CDR2 is YFSETQ. The CDR3 runs 15 residues. The V and J ends lost 0 bases and 2 bases, in that order; junction bases with no gene match: 3. CDR3 region: CASSLAPGGNTEAFF. In DNA form, the CDR3 reads TGCGCCAGCAGCTTGGCCCCAGGGGGCAACACTGAAGCTTTCTTT.

This clone was picked up a small number of times. This chain joins TRBV2 and TRBJ1-6, with D perhaps matching TRBD1 (5 bases). Trimming stripped 7 bases from V and 4 bases from J, with 23 bases between. Germline lookup yields CDR1 SNHLY and CDR2 FYNNEI. The CDR3 is 18 amino acids. In DNA form, the CDR3 reads TGTGCCAGCACCCCGGGTGGGGCAAACCGGGGGTATAATTCACCCCTCCACTTT. It translates to CASTPGGANRGYNSPLHF.

This chain uses TRBV27 with TRBJ2-7, with D perhaps matching TRBD1 (5 bases). CDR3 length: 13 residues. V shed 5 bases and J shed 6 bases, with 14 bases lying between them. Per germline, CDR1 MNHEY and CDR2 SMNVEV (reference sequence). The CDR3 region is CASSGPGSTEQYF. For the CDR3, the DNA is TGTGCCAGCAGTGGGCCAGGGTCGACCGAGCAGTACTTC.

The gene calls are TRBV25-1 and TRBJ1-6, with a tentative D call TRBD1 (6 bases). Germline values: CDR1 MGHDK, CDR2 SYGVNS. The CDR3 is 14 residues long. Trimming pared 6 bases from V and 8 bases from J, leaving 14 bases between. The CDR3, as DNA: TGTGCCAGCAGGAACCGGGACACATATTCACCCCTCCACTTT. It codes for CASRNRDTYSPLHF. Variable domain in full (rest from reference TRBV25-1 and TRBJ1-6): EADIYQTPRYLVIGTGKKITLECSQTMGHDKMYWYQQDPGMELHLIHYSYGVNSTEKGDLSSESTVSRIRTEHFPLTLESARPSHTSQYLCASRNRDTYSPLHFGNGTRLTVT.

The chain employs TRBV5-4 and TRBJ1-2, with D possibly TRBD1 on 6 matching bases. Germline assignment: CDR1 SGHNT and CDR2 YYREEE (reference sequence). Trimming removed 5 bases from V and 2 bases from J, with 13 bases in between. The CDR3 has 14 amino acids. The CDR3 loop is CASRPGQGNYGYTF. Written as DNA, the CDR3 is TGTGCCAGCAGGCCTGGTCAGGGGAACTATGGCTACACCTTC.

The chain uses TRBV7-2 and TRBJ2-7; 8 nucleotides line up with TRBD1. Unmatched junction bases numbered 11, after V lost 9 bases and J lost 7 bases. The CDR3 runs to 13 residues. Germline loops: CDR1 SGHTA, CDR2 FQGNSA. CDR3 sequence (DNA): TGTGCCAGTGGAGCCAGGGGGCCGCGGGAGCAGTACTTC. Encoded protein: CASGARGPREQYF.

This sequence joins TRBV18 and TRBJ2-7; D may be TRBD1 (6 bases). The CDR3 covers 14 residues. The ends were cut back, 3 bases at V and 2 bases at J, with 11 bases in the middle. Germline loops: CDR1 KGHSH, CDR2 LQKENI. The CDR3 nucleotides read TGTGCCAGCTCACCTGACAGGAGAGCCTACGAGCAGTACTTC. Protein product: CASSPDRRAYEQYF. The whole variable domain, filled in from reference TRBV18 and TRBJ2-7, reads NAGVMQNPRHLVRRRGQEARLRCSPMKGHSHVYWYRQLPEEGLKFMVYLQKENIIDESGMPKERFSAEFPKEGPSILRIQQVVRGDSAAYFCASSPDRRAYEQYFGPGTRLTVT.

This clone was detected once. The chain employs TRBV15 and TRBJ1-5; a possible D gene is TRBD1 (6 bases). V lost 3 bases to trimming and J lost 5 bases, with 14 bases between them. Germline CDR1 is LNHNV and CDR2 is YYDKDF (reference sequence). The CDR3 length is 15 residues. The CDR3 reads CATSRTGTTDQPQHF. DNA for the CDR3: TGTGCCACCAGCAGGACCGGGACAACGGATCAGCCCCAGCATTTT.

The sample holds a few counts of this clone. This chain links TRBV9 with TRBJ2-2, with 9 bases fitting TRBD1. Germline loops: CDR1 SGDLS, CDR2 YYNGEE. The CDR3 extends over 16 amino acids. J lost 4 bases, V lost 4 bases, and 8 bases had no gene match. CDR3 in amino acids: CASSIFGGQGTGELFF. CDR3 bases: TGTGCCAGCAGCATCTTCGGGGGACAGGGCACCGGGGAGCTGTTTTTT.

The V call is TRBV6-1, the J call TRBJ1-3; the match to TRBD1 covers 8 bases. The CDR3 totals 15 residues. V shed 2 bases, J shed 2 bases, and the junction held 2 bases outside the gene matches. CDR1 MNHNS and CDR2 SASEGT come from the germline V gene. CDR3 coding DNA: TGTGCCAGCAGTGAAATGACAGGGGCTGGAAACACCATATATTTT. Protein product: CASSEMTGAGNTIYF.

This clone showed up just a few times. V usage is TRBV2 and J usage is TRBJ2-7; 7 bases are shared with TRBD1. Per germline, CDR1 SNHLY and CDR2 FYNNEI. The CDR3 length is 15 residues. The V gene end was trimmed by 7 bases and the J gene end by 3 bases; junction bases not matched to a gene: 12. This CDR3 is CASKEGGATLYEQYF. In DNA form, the CDR3 reads TGTGCCAGCAAGGAAGGGGGCGCCACCCTCTACGAGCAGTACTTC. The entire variable domain, with the rest obtained from reference TRBV2 and TRBJ2-7, is as follows: EPEVTQTPSHQVTQMGQEVILRCVPISNHLYFYWYRQILGQKVEFLVSFYNNEISEKSEIFDDQFSVERPDGSNFTLKIRSTKLEDSAMYFCASKEGGATLYEQYFGPGTRLTVT.

The rearrangement joins TRBV19 to TRBJ2-5, with 9 bases identical to TRBD1. The CDR3 covers 14 residues. CDR1 and CDR2 from the germline V gene are LNHDA and SQIVND (reference sequence). V was pared by 6 bases and J by 5 bases, with 7 bases of the junction left unmatched. The CDR3 DNA is TGTGCCAGTAGCAGGACAGGGGATAGGGAGACCCAGTACTTC. As protein: CASSRTGDRETQYF. The complete variable domain, with remaining parts taken from reference TRBV19 and TRBJ2-5, reads DGGITQSPKYLFRKEGQNVTLSCEQNLNHDAMYWYRQDPGQGLRLIYYSQIVNDFQKGDIAEGYSVSREKKESFPLTVTSAQKNPTAFYLCASSRTGDRETQYFGPGTRLLVL.

The J gene is TRBJ1-1, the V gene TRBV29-1; weak D call: TRBD1 (6 bases). The CDR3 length is 12 residues. Germline V lookup: CDR1 SQVTM, CDR2 ANQGSEA. V lost 5 bases to trimming and J lost 3 bases, with 10 bases between them. CDR3 coding DNA: TGCAGCGTTACAGGGTGGTACACTGAAGCTTTCTTT. Translation gives CSVTGWYTEAFF.

This chain links TRBV6-5 with TRBJ1-5; TRBD1 aligns across 10 bases. The CDR3 loop spans 15 amino acids. Germline CDR1 and CDR2: MNHEY and SVGAGI. V was pared by 5 bases and J by 0 bases, with 1 base of the junction left unmatched. In DNA form, the CDR3 reads TGTGCCAGCAGTCGGACAGGGGGTAGCAATCAGCCCCAGCATTTT. Protein: CASSRTGGSNQPQHF.

This clone was recorded once. CDR3 sequence (DNA): TGTGCCAGCAGTTACTCCGGGACATTTGGCTACACCTTC. Translated: CASSYSGTFGYTF. V and J are TRBV6-5 and TRBJ1-2, with D maybe TRBD1 (6 bases). This CDR3 spans 13 amino acids. Germline assignment: CDR1 MNHEY and CDR2 SVGAGI. V lost 0 bases and J lost 7, with 9 bases in between.

The chain uses TRBV6-5 and TRBJ1-1; D may be TRBD1 (5 bases). Germline lookup yields CDR1 MNHEY and CDR2 SVGAGI. The ends were cut back, 9 bases at V and 5 bases at J, with 16 bases in the middle. The CDR3 runs to 13 residues. CDR3 in amino acids: CASQGTIETEAFF. Written as DNA, the CDR3 is TGTGCCAGTCAGGGAACCATCGAGACTGAAGCTTTCTTT.

The J gene is TRBJ2-3, the V gene TRBV15; 9 bases are shared with TRBD1. The CDR3 contains 15 residues. With 0 bases clipped from V and 5 bases from J, the junction kept 3 bases outside the gene matches. Looked up from germline, CDR1 is LNHNV and CDR2 is YYDKDF (reference sequence). The DNA for the CDR3 is TGTGCCACCAGCAGAGAACAGGGGGCAATAGATACGCAGTATTTT. It yields the protein CATSREQGAIDTQYF.

This sequence joins TRBV11-2 and TRBJ1-5; D may be TRBD1 (6 bases). V was cut by 5 bases and J by 7 bases, with 15 bases left in between. The CDR3 loop spans 14 amino acids. Germline CDR1 is SGHAT and CDR2 is FQNNGV. The CDR3 nucleotides are TGTGCCAGCAGCCTGGCAGGGGCCGGGCAGCCCCAGCATTTT. This encodes CASSLAGAGQPQHF.

The chain joins TRBV6-5 to TRBJ1-1; D remains unclear. Trimming took 5 bases from V and 3 from J, leaving 16 bases between them. Per the germline V gene, CDR1 is MNHEY and CDR2 is SVGAGI. This CDR3 is 15 amino acids long. The CDR3 coding sequence is TGTGCCAGCAGTCTCCGCGCGCGGGGTGACACTGAAGCTTTCTTT. The encoded protein is CASSLRARGDTEAFF.